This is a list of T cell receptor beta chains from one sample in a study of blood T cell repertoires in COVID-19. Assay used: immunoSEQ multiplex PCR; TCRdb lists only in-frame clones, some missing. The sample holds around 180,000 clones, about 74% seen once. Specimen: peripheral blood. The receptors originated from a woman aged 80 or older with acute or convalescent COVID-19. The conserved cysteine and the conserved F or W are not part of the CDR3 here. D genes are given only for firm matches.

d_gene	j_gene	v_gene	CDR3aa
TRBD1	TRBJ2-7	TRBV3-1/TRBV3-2	ASSSRGRTGTYEQY
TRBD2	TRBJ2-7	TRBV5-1	ASRLRLAGYEQY
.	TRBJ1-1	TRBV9	ASSAFGQPNTEAF
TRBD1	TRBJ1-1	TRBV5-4	ASSWRDRGTEAF
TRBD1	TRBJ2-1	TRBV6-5	ASIGQGANNEQF
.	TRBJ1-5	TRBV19	ASSIEGDHQPQH
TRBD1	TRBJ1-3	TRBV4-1	ASSQDGTDSFSGNTIY
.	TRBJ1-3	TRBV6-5	ASSYSGEISGNTIY
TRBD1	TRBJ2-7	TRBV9	ASSVRTGDEQY
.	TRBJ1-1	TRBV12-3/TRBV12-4	ASSHRRNTEAF
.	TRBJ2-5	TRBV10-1	ASSGRGPDTDQETQY
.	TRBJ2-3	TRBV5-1	ASNRAGTNTQY
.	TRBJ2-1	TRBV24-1	ATSGTRSSYNEQF
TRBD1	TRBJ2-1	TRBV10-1	ASSSDRGLTYNEQF